This record covers a single T cell receptor (beta chain). The antigen it recognizes is unknown. Nothing much larger sits one base from this clone, and base qualities are not available. A second Seattle source provided samples from volunteer blood donors who had recovered from COVID-19. Collaborating institutions collected whole blood in K2EDTA tubes following their own protocols. Collaborator samples were shipped for TCRbeta analysis as frozen whole blood, isolated PBMCs, or DNA extracted from either sample type. TCRbeta CDR3 regions were amplified from genomic DNA using the immunoSEQ Assay, a bias-controlled multiplex PCR. The authors' pipeline ran thus. Within the assay, amplification of reference gene primers was used to estimate how many nucleated cells each sample contained. To quantify the absolute abundance of each unique TCRbeta CDR3 rearrangement, sequence reads were collapsed and filtered. For each sample, productive Simpson clonality was calculated as the square root of Simpson's diversity index over productive rearrangements. Held by TCRdb, this immuneACCESS table contains in-frame sequences only and omits some clones. Under half of the omission traces to an unresolved V gene where checked; the cause of the rest is unknown. The V and J calls and clone size come from that table; D and trimming were worked out from the DNA. For this sample there are 200,000 to 250,000 clones; roughly 90% appear just once. The ten largest clones represent about 6.3% of the sample.

The sample comes from a study of blood T cell repertoires in COVID-19 (dated by TCRdb to 2019 to 2021). Study-level background: The collaborator samples originated in the United States, Italy and Spain and spanned the acute and convalescent phases of COVID-19. Samples were obtained from the ongoing ImmuneRACE study (first 160 participants) and from approximately 1,200 subjects provided by 6 global collaborators. The dataset comprised deeply sampled blood TCRbeta repertoires from subjects exposed to, actively infected with, or recovered from COVID-19. Where HLA class I and class II types were available, the types were taken from metadata supplied by the sample provider, not from assay-based typing. Sample metadata almost always included a de-identified subject ID, COVID-19 status, age in years and sex. The repertoires were released in a freely available public database meant as a resource for research on the immune response to SARS-CoV-2. The prospective study material was composed of cDNA or gDNA derived from T cells, B-cell-depleted T cells, or PBMCs. The investigation overall reported the following: The amount of clinical and demographic metadata varied by source and participant and was provided uncurated.

Compared with germline, V lacks 0 bases and J lacks 9 bases; bases without a gene match: 8. According to the germline V gene, CDR1 reads SGHRS and CDR2 reads YFSETQ. Its CDR3 holds 16 amino acids, cysteine through phenylalanine. The retained sequence is limited to the CDR3, 48 bases, with the frame set at the first base. The sequence derives from a man in his sixties who had recovered from COVID-19. Input material: peripheral blood. This chain is built from TRBV5-1 and TRBJ1-6, and TRBD1 matches 8 of the central bases. The CDR3 protein: CASSLEGDRGGSPLHF. The nucleotide sequence reads TGCGCCAGCAGCTTGGAAGGTGACAGGGGAGGTTCACCCCTCCACTTT.